This T cell receptor (beta chain) is drawn from a study of blood T cell repertoires in COVID-19. On the study more broadly: Sites in the United States, Italy and Spain provided acute and convalescent COVID-19 samples. Nucleic acid was either cDNA or gDNA, and it came from T cells, B-cell-depleted T cells, or PBMCs.

In the original processing: It was from reference gene primer amplification that nucleated cell counts were estimated. TCRdb's table, derived via immunoSEQ multiplex PCR, lists solely in-frame clones and lacks some. From that table come the V and J calls and clone size; the DNA was used to work out D and trimming. The sample lists about 79,000 clones; about 90% were seen once. This sequence originates from a man in his fifties or sixties with active COVID-19. Sample: peripheral blood.

In DNA, the CDR3 is TGTGCCAGCAGCTTAAGTCCTAGCGGGAATGAGCAGTTCTTC. Amino acids: CASSLSPSGNEQFF. The genes are TRBV7-3 and TRBJ2-1; TRBD2 matches at 8 bases. CDR1 is SGHTA, CDR2 FQGTGA, per germline. The CDR3 totals 14 residues. With V trimmed by 1 base and J by 7 bases, 3 bases remained unmatched.